The clone carrying this T cell receptor (beta chain) was picked up a small number of times. Germline V CDR1 and CDR2: LGHNA, YNFKEQ. V was cut by 1 base and J by 4 bases, with 8 bases left in between. The CDR3 is 13 amino acids. The data were obtained in a study of cytomegalovirus exposure and HLA in healthy donors. A multiplex PCR was run with 60 Vbeta primers and 13 Jbeta primers. The data were produced by immunoSEQ multiplex PCR, yet TCRdb's version contains in-frame clones alone and is incomplete. The profile shows roughly 97,000 clones, approximately 9% of them singletons. The chain joins TRBV4-2 to TRBJ2-7; no clear D. Sequencing was done on a sample of PBMCs. The source is a man aged 50 to 59 in good health and CMV-seropositive. CDR3 protein: CASSQGPSYEQYF. As DNA, the CDR3 is TGTGCCAGCAGCCAAGGGCCTTCTTACGAGCAGTACTTC.